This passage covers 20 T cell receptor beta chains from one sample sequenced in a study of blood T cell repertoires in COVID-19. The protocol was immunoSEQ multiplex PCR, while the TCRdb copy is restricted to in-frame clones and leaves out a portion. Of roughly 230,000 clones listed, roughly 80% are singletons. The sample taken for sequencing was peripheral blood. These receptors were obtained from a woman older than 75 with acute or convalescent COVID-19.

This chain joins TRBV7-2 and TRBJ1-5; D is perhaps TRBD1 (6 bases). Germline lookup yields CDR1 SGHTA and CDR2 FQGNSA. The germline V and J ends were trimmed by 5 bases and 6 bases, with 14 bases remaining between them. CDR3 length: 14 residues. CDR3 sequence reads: CASSPGGAAQPQHF. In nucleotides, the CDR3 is TGTGCCAGCAGCCCGGGGGGGGCGGCTCAGCCCCAGCATTTT.

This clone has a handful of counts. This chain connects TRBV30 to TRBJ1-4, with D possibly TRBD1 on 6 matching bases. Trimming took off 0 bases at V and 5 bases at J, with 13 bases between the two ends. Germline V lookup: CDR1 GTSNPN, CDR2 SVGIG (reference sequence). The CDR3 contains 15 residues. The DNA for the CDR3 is TGTGCCTGGAGTGTACAGGGAAGGCAGAATGAAAAACTGTTTTTT. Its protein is CAWSVQGRQNEKLFF.

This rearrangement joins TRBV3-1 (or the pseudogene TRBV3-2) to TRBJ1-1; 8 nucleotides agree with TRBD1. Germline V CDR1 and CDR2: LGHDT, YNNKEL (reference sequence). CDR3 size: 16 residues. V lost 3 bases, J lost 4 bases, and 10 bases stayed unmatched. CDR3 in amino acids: CASSQSDRGGFTEAFF. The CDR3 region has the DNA TGTGCCAGCAGCCAGTCAGACAGGGGTGGATTCACTGAAGCTTTCTTT.

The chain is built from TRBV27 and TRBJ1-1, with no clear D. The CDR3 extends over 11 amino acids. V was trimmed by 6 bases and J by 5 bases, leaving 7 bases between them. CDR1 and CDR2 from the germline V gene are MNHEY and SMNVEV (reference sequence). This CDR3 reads CASRGGTEAFF. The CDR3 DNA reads TGTGCCAGCAGGGGAGGAACTGAAGCTTTCTTT.

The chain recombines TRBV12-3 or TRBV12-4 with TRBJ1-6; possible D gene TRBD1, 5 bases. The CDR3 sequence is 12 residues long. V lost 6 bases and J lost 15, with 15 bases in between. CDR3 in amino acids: CASSEGARNLHF. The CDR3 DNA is TGTGCCAGCAGCGAAGGGGCCCGTAACCTCCACTTT.

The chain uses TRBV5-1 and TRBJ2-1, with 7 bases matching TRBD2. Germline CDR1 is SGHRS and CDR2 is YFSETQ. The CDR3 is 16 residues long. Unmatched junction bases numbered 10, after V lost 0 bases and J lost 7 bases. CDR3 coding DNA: TGCGCCAGCAGCTTGGGACCCGCAGGGAGGGGTAATGAGCAGTTCTTC. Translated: CASSLGPAGRGNEQFF. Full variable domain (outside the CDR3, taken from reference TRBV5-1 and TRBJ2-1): KAGVTQTPRYLIKTRGQQVTLSCSPISGHRSVSWYQQTPGQGLQFLFEYFSETQRNKGNFPGRFSGRQFSNSRSEMNVSTLELGDSALYLCASSLGPAGRGNEQFFGPGTRLTVL.

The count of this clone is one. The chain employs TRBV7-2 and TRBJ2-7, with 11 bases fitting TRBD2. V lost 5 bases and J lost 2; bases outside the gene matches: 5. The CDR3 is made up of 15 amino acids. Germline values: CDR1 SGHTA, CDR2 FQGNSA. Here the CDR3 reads CASSPPGLAAYEQYF. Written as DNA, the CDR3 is TGTGCCAGCAGCCCACCGGGACTAGCGGCCTACGAGCAGTACTTC.

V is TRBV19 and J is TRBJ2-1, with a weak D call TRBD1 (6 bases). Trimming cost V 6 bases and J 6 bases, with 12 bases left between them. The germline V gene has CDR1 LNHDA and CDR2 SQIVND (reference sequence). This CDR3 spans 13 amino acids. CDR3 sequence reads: CASSVSRGNEQFF. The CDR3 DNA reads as TGTGCCAGTAGCGTAAGCAGGGGCAATGAGCAGTTCTTC.

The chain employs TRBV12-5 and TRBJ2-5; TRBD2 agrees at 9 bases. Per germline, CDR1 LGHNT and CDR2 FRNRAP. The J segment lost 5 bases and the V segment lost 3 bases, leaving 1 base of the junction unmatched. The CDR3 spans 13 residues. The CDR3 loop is CASGLSGRETQYF. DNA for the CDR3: TGTGCTAGTGGTTTAAGCGGGAGGGAGACCCAGTACTTC.

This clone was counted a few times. The DNA of the CDR3 is TGCGCCAGCAGCCAAGAGGAGAATACTGGTTCTGGGGCCAACGTCCTGACTTTC. It codes for CASSQEENTGSGANVLTF. The V and J genes are TRBV4-1 and TRBJ2-6; D not certain. Germline lookup yields CDR1 MGHRA and CDR2 YSYEKL. Trimming shortened V by 0 bases and J by 1 base, and 13 bases separated the two germline ends. The CDR3 consists of 18 residues.

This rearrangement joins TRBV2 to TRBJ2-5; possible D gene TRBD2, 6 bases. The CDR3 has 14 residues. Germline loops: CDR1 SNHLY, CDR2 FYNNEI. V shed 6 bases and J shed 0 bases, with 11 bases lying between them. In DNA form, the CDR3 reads TGTGCCAGCAGCCGACGGGGGTACCAAGAGACCCAGTACTTC. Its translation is CASSRRGYQETQYF. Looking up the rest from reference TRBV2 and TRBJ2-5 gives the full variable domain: EPEVTQTPSHQVTQMGQEVILRCVPISNHLYFYWYRQILGQKVEFLVSFYNNEISEKSEIFDDQFSVERPDGSNFTLKIRSTKLEDSAMYFCASSRRGYQETQYFGPGTRLLVL.

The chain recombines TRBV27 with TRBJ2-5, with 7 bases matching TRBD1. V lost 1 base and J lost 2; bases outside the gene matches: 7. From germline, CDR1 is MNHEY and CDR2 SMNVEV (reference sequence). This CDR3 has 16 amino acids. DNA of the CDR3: TGTGCCAGCAGTTTATTCGGGACAGCAACACAAGAGACCCAGTACTTC. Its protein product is CASSLFGTATQETQYF.

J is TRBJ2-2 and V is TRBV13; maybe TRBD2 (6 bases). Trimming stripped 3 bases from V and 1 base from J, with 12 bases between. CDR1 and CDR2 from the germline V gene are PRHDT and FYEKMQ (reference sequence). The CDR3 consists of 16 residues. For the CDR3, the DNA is TGTGCCAGCAGCTTCGGCGCGGGGATGAACACCGGGGAGCTGTTTTTT. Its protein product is CASSFGAGMNTGELFF.

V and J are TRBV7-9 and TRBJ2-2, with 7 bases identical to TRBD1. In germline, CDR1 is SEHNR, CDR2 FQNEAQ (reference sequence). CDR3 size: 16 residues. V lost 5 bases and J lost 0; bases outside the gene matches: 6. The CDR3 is CASSHRDSSNTGELFF. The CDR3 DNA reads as TGTGCCAGCAGCCATCGGGACAGCTCGAACACCGGGGAGCTGTTTTTT.

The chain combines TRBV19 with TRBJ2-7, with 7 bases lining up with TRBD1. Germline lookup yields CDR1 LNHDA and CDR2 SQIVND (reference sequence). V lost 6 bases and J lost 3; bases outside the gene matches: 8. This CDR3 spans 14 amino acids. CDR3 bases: TGTGCCAGTAGCAACGGACAGGTTTTCTACGAGCAGTACTTC. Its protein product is CASSNGQVFYEQYF.

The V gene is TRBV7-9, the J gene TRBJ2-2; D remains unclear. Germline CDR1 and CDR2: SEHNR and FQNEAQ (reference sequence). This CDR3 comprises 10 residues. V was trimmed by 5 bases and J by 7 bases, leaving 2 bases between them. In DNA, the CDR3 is TGTGCCAGCAGCCGCGGGGAGCTGTTTTTT. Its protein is CASSRGELFF.

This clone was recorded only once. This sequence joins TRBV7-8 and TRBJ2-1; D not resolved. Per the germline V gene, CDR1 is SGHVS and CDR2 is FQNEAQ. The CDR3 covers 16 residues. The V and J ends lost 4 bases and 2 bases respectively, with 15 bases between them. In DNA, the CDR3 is TGTGCCAGCAGCTCCCAGGTCCCAACCACCTACAATGAGCAGTTCTTC. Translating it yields CASSSQVPTTYNEQFF.

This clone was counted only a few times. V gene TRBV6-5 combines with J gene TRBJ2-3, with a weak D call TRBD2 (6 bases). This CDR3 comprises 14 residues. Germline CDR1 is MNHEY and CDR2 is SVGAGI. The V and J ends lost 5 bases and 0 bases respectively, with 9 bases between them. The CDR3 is CASSPGTSTDTQYF. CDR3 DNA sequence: TGTGCCAGCAGTCCCGGGACTAGCACAGATACGCAGTATTTT.

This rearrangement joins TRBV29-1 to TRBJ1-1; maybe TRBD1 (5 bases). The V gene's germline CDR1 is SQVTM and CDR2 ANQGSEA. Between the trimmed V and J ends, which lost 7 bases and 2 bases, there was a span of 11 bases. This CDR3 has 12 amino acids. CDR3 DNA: TGCAGCGCCCAGGGTGGTAACACTGAAGCTTTCTTT. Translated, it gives CSAQGGNTEAFF.

The CDR3 spells CATSRGGAFTDTQYF. CDR3 bases: TGTGCCACCAGCAGGGGGGGGGCCTTCACAGATACGCAGTATTTT. The rearrangement joins TRBV15 to TRBJ2-3; a weak D match, TRBD2 (7 bases). The CDR3 has 15 amino acids. Germline CDR1 reads LNHNV; CDR2 reads YYDKDF (reference sequence). V lost 3 bases to trimming and J lost 2 bases, with 12 bases between them. The variable domain in full, completed from reference TRBV15 and TRBJ2-3, reads DAMVIQNPRYQVTQFGKPVTLSCSQTLNHNVMYWYQQKSSQAPKLLFHYYDKDFNNEADTPDNFQSRRPNTSFCFLDIRSPGLGDTAMYLCATSRGGAFTDTQYFGPGTRLTVL.